Listed here is a single T cell receptor beta chain. The assay was immunoSEQ multiplex PCR, and TCRdb's table has in-frame clones only and misses some. In the table there are approximately 500,000 clones, 85% to 90% of which are singletons. The data are from a study of blood T cell repertoires in COVID-19. Across the whole study: Sites across the United States, Italy and Spain contributed samples from acute and convalescent COVID-19.

During active infection, Seattle patients enrolled and were then monitored through disease. The clonotype was recovered from a woman between 45 and 65 years old with COVID-19, enrolled during active disease. The source material was peripheral blood.

CDR3 protein: CASRLDFGNYGYTF. CDR3 nucleotide sequence: TGTGCCAGCAGACTCGATTTTGGTAACTATGGCTACACCTTC. V gene TRBV6-4 combines with J gene TRBJ1-2; D is uncertain. The CDR3 extends over 14 amino acids. CDR1 MRHNA and CDR2 SNTAGT come from the germline V gene. Trimming took off 6 bases at V and 1 base at J, with 12 bases between the two ends.